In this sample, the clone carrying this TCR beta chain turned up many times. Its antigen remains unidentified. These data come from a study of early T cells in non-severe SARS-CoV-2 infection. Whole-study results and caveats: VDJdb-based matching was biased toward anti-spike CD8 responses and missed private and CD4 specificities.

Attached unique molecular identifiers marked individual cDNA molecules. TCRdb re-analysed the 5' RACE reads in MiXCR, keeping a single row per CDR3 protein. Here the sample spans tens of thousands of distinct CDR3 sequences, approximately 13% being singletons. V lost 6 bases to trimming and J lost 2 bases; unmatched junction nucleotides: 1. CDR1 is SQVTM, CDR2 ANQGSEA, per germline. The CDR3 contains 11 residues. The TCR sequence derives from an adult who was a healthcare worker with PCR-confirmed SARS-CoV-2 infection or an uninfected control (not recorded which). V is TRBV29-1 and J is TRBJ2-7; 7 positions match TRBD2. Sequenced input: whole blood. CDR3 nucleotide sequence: TGCAGCGTGCGGGAGACCTACGAGCAGTACTTC. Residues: CSVRETYEQYF.